These 3 T cell receptor beta chains were sequenced from one sample in a study of T cell responses to AZD1222 COVID-19 vaccine. Method: immunoSEQ multiplex PCR; TCRdb's copy keeps in-frame clones and lacks some. The sample has about 78,000 clones; around four fifths are singletons. Sample: peripheral blood, taken on day 0 of AZD1222 vaccination. These TCRs come from an adult in good health.

The chain has TRBV11-2 and TRBJ2-1; D possibly uses TRBD1 or TRBD2 (5 bases each). The ends were cut back, 7 bases at V and 3 bases at J, with 13 bases in the middle. The CDR3 is made up of 14 amino acids. In germline, CDR1 is SGHAT, CDR2 FQNNGV. The CDR3 spells CASTSWGNYNEQFF. As DNA, the CDR3 is TGTGCCAGCACCTCTTGGGGGAACTACAATGAGCAGTTCTTC.

The V and J genes are TRBV4-3 and TRBJ2-6, with D unclear. CDR3 length: 17 amino acids. CDR1 LGHNA and CDR2 YSLEER come from the germline V gene. V dropped 0 bases and J dropped 0 bases, with 9 bases sitting between them. The CDR3 sequence is CASSQDGPASGANVLTF. The CDR3 DNA sequence: TGCGCCAGCAGCCAAGATGGGCCAGCCTCTGGGGCCAACGTCCTGACTTTC.

The gene calls are TRBV7-9 and TRBJ1-2; D is unresolved. This CDR3 contains 12 residues. Trimming left V 4 bases short and J 7 bases short, with 10 bases between. The germline V gene encodes CDR1 SEHNR and CDR2 FQNEAQ (reference sequence). This chain's CDR3 is CASSYGVSGYTF. The CDR3 region has the DNA TGTGCCAGCAGCTATGGGGTCTCTGGCTACACCTTC.